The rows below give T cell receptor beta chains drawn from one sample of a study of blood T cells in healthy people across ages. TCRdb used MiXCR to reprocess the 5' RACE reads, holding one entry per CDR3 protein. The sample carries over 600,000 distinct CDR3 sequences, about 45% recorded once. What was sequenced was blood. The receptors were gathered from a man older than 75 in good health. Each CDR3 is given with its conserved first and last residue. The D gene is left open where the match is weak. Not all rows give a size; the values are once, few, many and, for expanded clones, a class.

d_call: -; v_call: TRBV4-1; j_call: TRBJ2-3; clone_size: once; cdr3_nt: TGCGCCAGCAGCCAAGTAGGGTCTAGGGTCCCAGATACGCAGTATTTT; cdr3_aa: CASSQVGSRVPDTQYF
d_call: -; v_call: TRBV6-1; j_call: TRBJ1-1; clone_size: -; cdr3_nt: TGTGCCAGCACCATAGACAGAAACACTGAAGCTTTCTTT; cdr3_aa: CASTIDRNTEAFF
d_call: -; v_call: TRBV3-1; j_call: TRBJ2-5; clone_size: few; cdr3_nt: TGTGCCAGCAGCCAAGGGAGAGGAGGTCAGGAGACCCAGTACTTC; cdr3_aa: CASSQGRGGQETQYF
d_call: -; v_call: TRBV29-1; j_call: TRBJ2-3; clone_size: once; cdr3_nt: TGCAGCGTTGAGTCGCAGAACACAGATACGCAGTATTTT; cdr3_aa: CSVESQNTDTQYF
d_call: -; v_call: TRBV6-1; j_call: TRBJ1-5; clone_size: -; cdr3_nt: TGTGCCAGCAGTCTTAACAGGGACGCCAATCAGCCCCAGCATTTT; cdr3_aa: CASSLNRDANQPQHF
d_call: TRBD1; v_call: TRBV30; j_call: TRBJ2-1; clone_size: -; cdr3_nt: TGTGCCTGGAGTGTACCCGGGACAGGGCAGTTCTTC; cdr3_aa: CAWSVPGTGQFF
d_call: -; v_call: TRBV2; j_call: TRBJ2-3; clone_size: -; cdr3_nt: TGTGCCAGCAGCTACACGGCAGATACGCAGTATTTT; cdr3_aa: CASSYTADTQYF
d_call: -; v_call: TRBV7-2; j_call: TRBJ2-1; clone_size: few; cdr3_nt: TGTGCCAGCAGCTCATCCGGACTCGGTAATGAGCAGTTCTTC; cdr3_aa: CASSSSGLGNEQFF
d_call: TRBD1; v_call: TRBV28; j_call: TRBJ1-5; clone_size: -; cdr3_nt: TGTGCCAGCAGTTACAGGGGCCATAGCAATCAGCCCCAGCATTTT; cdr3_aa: CASSYRGHSNQPQHF
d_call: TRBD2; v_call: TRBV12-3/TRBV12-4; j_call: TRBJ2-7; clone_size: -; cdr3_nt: TGTGCCAGCAGTCCCGAGTTTCTTAGCGGGAGCGACGAGCAGTACTTC; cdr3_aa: CASSPEFLSGSDEQYF
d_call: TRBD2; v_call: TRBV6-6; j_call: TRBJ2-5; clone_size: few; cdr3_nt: TGTGCCAGCAGTTACTTAGCGGGAGGCAATCAAGAGACCCAGTACTTC; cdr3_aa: CASSYLAGGNQETQYF
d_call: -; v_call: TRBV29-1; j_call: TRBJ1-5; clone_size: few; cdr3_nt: TGCAGCGTTGCCGTCGGGGTGAATCAGCCCCAGCATTTT; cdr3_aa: CSVAVGVNQPQHF
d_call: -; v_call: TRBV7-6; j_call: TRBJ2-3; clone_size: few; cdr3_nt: TGTGCCAGCAGCCCGGACTACCGAGATACGCAGTATTTT; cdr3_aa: CASSPDYRDTQYF
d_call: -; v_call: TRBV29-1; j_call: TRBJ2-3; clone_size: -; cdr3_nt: TGCAGCGTTGGAGAGGGGGGAGATACGCAGTATTTT; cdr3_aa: CSVGEGGDTQYF
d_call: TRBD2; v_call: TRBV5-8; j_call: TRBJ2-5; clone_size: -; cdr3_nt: TGTGCCAGCAGCCCGGGTCGACAGCCGGGACTAGCGGGAAAAGAGACCCAGTACTTC; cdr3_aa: CASSPGRQPGLAGKETQYF
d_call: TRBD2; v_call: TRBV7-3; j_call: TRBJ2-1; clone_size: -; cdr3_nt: TGTGCCAGCAGCTCGGGACTAGCGGGGCAAGACAATGAGCAGTTCTTC; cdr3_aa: CASSSGLAGQDNEQFF
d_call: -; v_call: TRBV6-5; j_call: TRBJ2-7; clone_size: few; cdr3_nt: TGTGCCAGCAGTCTCCTAGGTCATACCGACGAGCAGTACTTC; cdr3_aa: CASSLLGHTDEQYF
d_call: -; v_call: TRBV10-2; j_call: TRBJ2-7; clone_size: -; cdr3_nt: TGCGCCAGCAGTCCCGTCGAGCAGGACGGCTCCTACGAGCAGTACTTC; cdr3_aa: CASSPVEQDGSYEQYF
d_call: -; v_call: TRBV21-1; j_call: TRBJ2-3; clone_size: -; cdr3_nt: TGTGCCAGCAGCGGCCACAACAGGACGGAGGCAGATACGCAGTATTTT; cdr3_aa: CASSGHNRTEADTQYF
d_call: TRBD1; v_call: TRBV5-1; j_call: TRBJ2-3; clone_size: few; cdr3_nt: TGCGCCAGCAGCCCCAGGACAGGGGGCACCGATACGCAGTATTTT; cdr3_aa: CASSPRTGGTDTQYF
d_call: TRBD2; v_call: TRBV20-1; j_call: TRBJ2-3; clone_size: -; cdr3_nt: TGCAGTGCTAGAACTATAGCGGGAGGTGGGACAGATACGCAGTATTTT; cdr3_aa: CSARTIAGGGTDTQYF
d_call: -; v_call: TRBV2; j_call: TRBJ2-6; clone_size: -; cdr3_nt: TGTGCCAGCAGTGAAAGGCGAACCGTCCTGACTTTC; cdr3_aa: CASSERRTVLTF
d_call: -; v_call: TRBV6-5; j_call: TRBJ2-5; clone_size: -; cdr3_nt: TGTGCCAGCAGTTACTCTTTCATTACAAAAACCCAAGAGACCCAGTACTTC; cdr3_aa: CASSYSFITKTQETQYF
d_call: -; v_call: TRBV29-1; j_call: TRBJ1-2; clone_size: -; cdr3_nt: TGCAGCGTCGAACCACAGGGAATGGGTTCCTATGGCTACACCTTC; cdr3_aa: CSVEPQGMGSYGYTF
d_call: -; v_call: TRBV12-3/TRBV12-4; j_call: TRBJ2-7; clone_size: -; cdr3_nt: TGTGCCAGCAGTTTACGGGGGCCAGCCTACGAGCAGTACTTC; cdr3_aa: CASSLRGPAYEQYF
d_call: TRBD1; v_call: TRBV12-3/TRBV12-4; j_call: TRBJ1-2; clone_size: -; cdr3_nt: TGTGCCAGCAGATCGACAGGGCTCGATGGCTACACCTTC; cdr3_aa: CASRSTGLDGYTF
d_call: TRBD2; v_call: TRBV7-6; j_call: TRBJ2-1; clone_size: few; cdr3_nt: TGTGCCAGCAGCCCACTAGTAGCGGCGGGAGATGATGAGCAGTTCTTC; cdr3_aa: CASSPLVAAGDDEQFF
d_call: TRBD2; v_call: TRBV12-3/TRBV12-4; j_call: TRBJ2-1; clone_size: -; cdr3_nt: TGTGCCAGCAGGAGCGGGAGTACCTACAATGAGCAGTTCTTC; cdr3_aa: CASRSGSTYNEQFF
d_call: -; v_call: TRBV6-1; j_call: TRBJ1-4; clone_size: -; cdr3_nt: TGTGCCAGCCCGAAAGAGGGGGGAAACGAGGAGAGAGAAAAACTGTTTTTT; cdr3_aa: CASPKEGGNEEREKLFF
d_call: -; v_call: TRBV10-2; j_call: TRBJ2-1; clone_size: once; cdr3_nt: TGCGCCAGCACCCCTCACAATGAGCAGTTCTTC; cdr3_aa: CASTPHNEQFF
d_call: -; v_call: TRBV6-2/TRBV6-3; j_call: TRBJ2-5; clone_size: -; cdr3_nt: TGTGCCAGCAGTTACGTGCCAGGGAGGCTACAAGAGACCCAGTACTTC; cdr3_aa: CASSYVPGRLQETQYF
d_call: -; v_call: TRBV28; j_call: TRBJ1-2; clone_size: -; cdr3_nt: TGTGCCAGCAGGGGATTTTTGAGATCGGAAGGCTACACCTTC; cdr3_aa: CASRGFLRSEGYTF
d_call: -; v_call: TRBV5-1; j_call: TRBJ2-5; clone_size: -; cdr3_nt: TGCGCCAGCAGCTTGGACGGACAGCCACAAGAGACCCAGTACTTC; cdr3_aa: CASSLDGQPQETQYF
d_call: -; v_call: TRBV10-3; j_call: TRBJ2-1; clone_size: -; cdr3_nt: TGTGCCATCAGTGAGTCGTCAACGGGGATGGGGGAGCAGTTCTTC; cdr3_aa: CAISESSTGMGEQFF
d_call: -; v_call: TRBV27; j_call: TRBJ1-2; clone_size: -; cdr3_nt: TGTGCCAGCAAGCCCGTGGGACGGACTCCACTTAACTATGGCTACACCTTC; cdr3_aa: CASKPVGRTPLNYGYTF
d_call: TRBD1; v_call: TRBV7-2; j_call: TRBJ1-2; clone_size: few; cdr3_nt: TGTGCCAGCAGCTTAACACAGGGGGCCCGGACGAGCTATGGCTACACCTTC; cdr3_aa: CASSLTQGARTSYGYTF
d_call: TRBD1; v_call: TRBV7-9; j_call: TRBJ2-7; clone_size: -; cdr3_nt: TGTGCCAGCGGCCCGGGGACAGGAGGAAGCTACGAGCAGTACTTC; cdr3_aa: CASGPGTGGSYEQYF
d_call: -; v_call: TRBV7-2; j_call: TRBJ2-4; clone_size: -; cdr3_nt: TGTGCCAGCAGCCCGGCCAAGGGTAGAAACATTCAGTACTTC; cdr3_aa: CASSPAKGRNIQYF
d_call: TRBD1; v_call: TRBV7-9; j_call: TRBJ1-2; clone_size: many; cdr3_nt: TGTGCCAGCAGCTTAGGGACAGGGGCGGACTATGGCTACACCTTC; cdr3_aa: CASSLGTGADYGYTF
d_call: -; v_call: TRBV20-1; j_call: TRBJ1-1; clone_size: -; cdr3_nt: TGCAGTGCTAGACAGACAGGTCCGAACACTGAAGCTTTCTTT; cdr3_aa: CSARQTGPNTEAFF
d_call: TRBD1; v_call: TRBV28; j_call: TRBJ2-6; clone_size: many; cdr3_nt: TGTGCCAGCAGTCAACTTTTGGACAGGGTTGGGGCCAACGTCCTGACTTTC; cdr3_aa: CASSQLLDRVGANVLTF
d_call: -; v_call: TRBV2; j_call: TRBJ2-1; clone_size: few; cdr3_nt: TGTGCCAGCGGCCTTTACAATGAGCAGTTCTTC; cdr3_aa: CASGLYNEQFF
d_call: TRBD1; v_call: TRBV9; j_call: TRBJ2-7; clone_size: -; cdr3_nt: TGTGCCAGCAGCGGCCGGGACAGGGCCACCTACGAGCAGTACTTC; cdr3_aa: CASSGRDRATYEQYF
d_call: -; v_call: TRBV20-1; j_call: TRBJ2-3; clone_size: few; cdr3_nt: TGCAGTGCCAGGGGCGGGGACTCTGGCACAGATACGCAGTATTTT; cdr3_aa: CSARGGDSGTDTQYF
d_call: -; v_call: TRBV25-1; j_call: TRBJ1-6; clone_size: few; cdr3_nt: TGTGCCAGCAGAGTAAACTCTCAGGGGCCCGGGTCACCCCTCCACTTT; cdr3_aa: CASRVNSQGPGSPLHF
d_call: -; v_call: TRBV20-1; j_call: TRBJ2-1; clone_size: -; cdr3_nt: TGCAGTGCTCCCCTTCGGGACTCCTTCAATGAGCGGTTCTTC; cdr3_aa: CSAPLRDSFNERFF
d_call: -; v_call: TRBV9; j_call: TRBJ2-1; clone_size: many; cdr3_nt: TGTGCCAGCAGCGTAGAAGGGAGCGGTTCCCTTGTGCAGTTCTTC; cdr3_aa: CASSVEGSGSLVQFF
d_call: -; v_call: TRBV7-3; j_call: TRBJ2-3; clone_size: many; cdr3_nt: TGTGCCAGCAGCTTAAGTCGGGGAAAAGTGGATACGCAGTATTTT; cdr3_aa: CASSLSRGKVDTQYF
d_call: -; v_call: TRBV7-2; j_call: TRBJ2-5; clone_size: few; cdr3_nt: TGTGCCAGCAGCTTAGAACAGGGCCTACCCCAAGAGACCCAGTACTTC; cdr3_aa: CASSLEQGLPQETQYF
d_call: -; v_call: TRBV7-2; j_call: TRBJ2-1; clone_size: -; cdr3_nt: TGTGCCGGCAGCTTTATTCGGTATGAGCAGTTCTTC; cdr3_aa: CAGSFIRYEQFF
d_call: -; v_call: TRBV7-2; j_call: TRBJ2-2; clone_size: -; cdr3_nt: TGTGCCAGCAACACTAGGGGGGCAGGGGATCGCACCGGGGAGCTGTTTTTT; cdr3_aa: CASNTRGAGDRTGELFF
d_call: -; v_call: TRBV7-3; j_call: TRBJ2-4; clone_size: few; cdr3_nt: TGTGCCAGCAGCTTAATGGGGAATAATGAGGACATTCAGTACTTC; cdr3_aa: CASSLMGNNEDIQYF
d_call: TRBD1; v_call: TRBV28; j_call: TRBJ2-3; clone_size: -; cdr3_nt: TGTGCCAGCAGTTCCCCGGGACAGGGAAATACGCAGTATTTT; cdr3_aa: CASSSPGQGNTQYF
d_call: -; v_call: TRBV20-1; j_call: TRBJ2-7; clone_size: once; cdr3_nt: TGCAGTGCTCGAGCGGTGGCAGGAGGGCTGCGAGAGCAGTACTTC; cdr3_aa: CSARAVAGGLREQYF